This T cell receptor beta chain was retrieved from a study of cytotoxic CD8 clonotypes in ibrutinib-treated CLL. Measured with immunoSEQ multiplex PCR; TCRdb has only the in-frame clones, and not every one. The data show around 300,000 clones, 80% seen once. The germline V gene has CDR1 SNHLY and CDR2 FYNNEI. The CDR3 runs to 13 residues. Losses at the gene ends were 4 bases for V and 5 bases for J; bases not matched to a gene: 4. This clone was counted between two and nine times. The sample here was PBMCs, taken before ibrutinib treatment. The chain joins TRBV2 to TRBJ2-5, with 7 bases aligning to TRBD1. The TCR originated in a human donor with chronic lymphocytic leukemia. The CDR3 DNA reads as TGTGCCAGCAGTGGACAGGGTTGGGAGACCCAGTACTTC. Protein: CASSGQGWETQYF.